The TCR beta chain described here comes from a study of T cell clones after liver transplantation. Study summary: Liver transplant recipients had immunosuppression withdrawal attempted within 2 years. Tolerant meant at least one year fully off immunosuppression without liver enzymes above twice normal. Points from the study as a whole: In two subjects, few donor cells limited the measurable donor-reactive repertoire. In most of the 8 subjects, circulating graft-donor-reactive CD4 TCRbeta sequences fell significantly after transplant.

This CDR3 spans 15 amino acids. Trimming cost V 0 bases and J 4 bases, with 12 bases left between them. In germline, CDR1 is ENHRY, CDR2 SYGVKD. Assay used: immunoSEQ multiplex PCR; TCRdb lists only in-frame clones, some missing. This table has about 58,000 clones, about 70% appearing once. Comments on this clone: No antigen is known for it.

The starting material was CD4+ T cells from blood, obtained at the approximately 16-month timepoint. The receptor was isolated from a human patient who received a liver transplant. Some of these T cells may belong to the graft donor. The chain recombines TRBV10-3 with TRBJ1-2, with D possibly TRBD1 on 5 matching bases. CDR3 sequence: CAISESTQGIYGYTF. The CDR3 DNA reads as TGTGCCATCAGTGAGTCGACCCAGGGAATCTATGGCTACACCTTC.